These T cell receptor beta chains were read from a single sample in a study of blood T cell repertoires in COVID-19. Sequencing used immunoSEQ multiplex PCR; TCRdb keeps in-frame clones, though not all of them. The sample has more than 70,000 clones, around 87% seen once. The sample consisted of peripheral blood. The receptors originated from a woman between 50 and 59 years old with active or convalescent COVID-19. Each CDR3 is given with its conserved first and last residue. Each record gives: D gene, J gene, clone size, V gene, CDR3 protein, CDR3 DNA. D genes are given only for firm matches. Rows may omit the clone size; those that give it use once, few, many or a size class.

d_call: -; j_call: TRBJ1-1; clone_size: -; v_call: TRBV3-1/TRBV3-2; cdr3_aa: CASSQDIRTSMNTEAFF; cdr3_nt: TGTGCCAGCAGCCAAGATATAAGGACATCTATGAACACTGAAGCTTTCTTT
d_call: -; j_call: TRBJ1-1; clone_size: -; v_call: TRBV7-3; cdr3_aa: CASSSQKNTEAFF; cdr3_nt: TGTGCCAGCAGCTCTCAGAAGAACACTGAAGCTTTCTTT
d_call: -; j_call: TRBJ1-1; clone_size: -; v_call: TRBV19; cdr3_aa: CASSISGGAGTEAFF; cdr3_nt: TGTGCCAGTAGTATTAGCGGGGGGGCAGGCACTGAAGCTTTCTTT
d_call: TRBD1; j_call: TRBJ1-1; clone_size: once; v_call: TRBV5-4; cdr3_aa: CASSIDRVGTEAFF; cdr3_nt: TGTGCCAGCAGCATCGACAGGGTGGGCACTGAAGCTTTCTTT
d_call: TRBD1; j_call: TRBJ2-5; clone_size: -; v_call: TRBV7-9; cdr3_aa: CASRDSQYQETQYF; cdr3_nt: TGTGCCAGCCGGGACAGTCAGTACCAAGAGACCCAGTACTTC
d_call: -; j_call: TRBJ1-2; clone_size: -; v_call: TRBV6-1; cdr3_aa: CASSETTVGYGYTF; cdr3_nt: TGTGCCAGCAGTGAAACGACAGTGGGCTATGGCTACACCTTC
d_call: TRBD1; j_call: TRBJ1-2; clone_size: -; v_call: TRBV9; cdr3_aa: CASSVDQGGNYGYTF; cdr3_nt: TGTGCCAGCAGCGTAGATCAGGGGGGAAACTATGGCTACACCTTC
d_call: -; j_call: TRBJ2-7; clone_size: -; v_call: TRBV4-1; cdr3_aa: CASSQDLFYEQYF; cdr3_nt: TGCGCCAGCAGCCAAGATCTCTTTTACGAGCAGTACTTC
d_call: TRBD1; j_call: TRBJ1-1; clone_size: -; v_call: TRBV19; cdr3_aa: CASSSTGAGTEAFF; cdr3_nt: TGTGCCAGTAGTTCGACAGGGGCGGGCACTGAAGCTTTCTTT
d_call: -; j_call: TRBJ1-2; clone_size: few; v_call: TRBV6-2/TRBV6-3; cdr3_aa: CASSPRELYGYTF; cdr3_nt: TGTGCCAGCAGTCCAAGGGAGCTCTATGGCTACACCTTC
d_call: -; j_call: TRBJ1-2; clone_size: -; v_call: TRBV6-2/TRBV6-3; cdr3_aa: CASSYPGWNYGYTF; cdr3_nt: TGTGCCAGCAGTTACCCGGGGTGGAACTATGGCTACACCTTC
d_call: -; j_call: TRBJ1-1; clone_size: -; v_call: TRBV30; cdr3_aa: CAWSGLQGSGAFF; cdr3_nt: TGTGCCTGGAGTGGTTTACAGGGTAGTGGAGCTTTCTTT
d_call: -; j_call: TRBJ2-1; clone_size: -; v_call: TRBV4-1; cdr3_aa: CASSQDPQSYNEQFF; cdr3_nt: TGCGCCAGCAGCCAAGATCCCCAGTCCTACAATGAGCAGTTCTTC
d_call: -; j_call: TRBJ2-7; clone_size: -; v_call: TRBV13; cdr3_aa: CASSSRGGNYEQYF; cdr3_nt: TGTGCCAGCAGCTCCAGGGGTGGGAACTACGAGCAGTACTTC
d_call: TRBD1; j_call: TRBJ2-7; clone_size: -; v_call: TRBV11-2; cdr3_aa: CASRSGTGPREEQYF; cdr3_nt: TGTGCCAGCAGGTCCGGGACAGGGCCCCGGGAGGAGCAGTACTTC
d_call: -; j_call: TRBJ1-2; clone_size: -; v_call: TRBV24-1; cdr3_aa: CATSDPQVSQGKVFYGYTF; cdr3_nt: TGTGCCACCAGTGATCCGCAGGTTTCGCAGGGGAAAGTCTTCTATGGCTACACCTTC
d_call: -; j_call: TRBJ2-3; clone_size: many; v_call: TRBV30; cdr3_aa: CAWRHSTDTQYF; cdr3_nt: TGTGCCTGGAGACATAGCACAGATACGCAGTATTTT
d_call: -; j_call: TRBJ1-2; clone_size: once; v_call: TRBV15; cdr3_aa: CATSRGRDIYGYTF; cdr3_nt: TGTGCCACCAGCAGAGGACGGGACATCTATGGCTACACCTTC
d_call: -; j_call: TRBJ2-1; clone_size: once; v_call: TRBV20-1; cdr3_aa: CSASSAGKRDEQFF; cdr3_nt: TGCAGTGCTAGTTCGGCAGGGAAAAGGGATGAGCAGTTCTTC
d_call: TRBD1; j_call: TRBJ1-5; clone_size: -; v_call: TRBV19; cdr3_aa: CASSPRDRGWDQPQHF; cdr3_nt: TGTGCCAGTAGTCCTCGGGACAGGGGTTGGGATCAGCCCCAGCATTTT
d_call: TRBD2; j_call: TRBJ2-1; clone_size: -; v_call: TRBV5-1; cdr3_aa: CASSRRLAGSSYNEQFF; cdr3_nt: TGCGCCAGCAGCCGACGACTAGCGGGGAGCTCCTACAATGAGCAGTTCTTC
d_call: -; j_call: TRBJ1-2; clone_size: -; v_call: TRBV10-3; cdr3_aa: CAISESGANYGYTF; cdr3_nt: TGTGCCATCAGTGAGTCAGGGGCTAACTATGGCTACACCTTC
d_call: -; j_call: TRBJ1-5; clone_size: once; v_call: TRBV6-6; cdr3_aa: CASSRETGLLGAGNQPQHF; cdr3_nt: TGTGCCAGCAGCCGAGAAACTGGCCTTCTGGGGGCTGGCAATCAGCCCCAGCATTTT
d_call: TRBD1; j_call: TRBJ1-2; clone_size: -; v_call: TRBV30; cdr3_aa: CAWSTLQGAGGYTF; cdr3_nt: TGTGCCTGGAGTACCCTACAGGGGGCTGGTGGCTACACCTTC
d_call: TRBD1; j_call: TRBJ2-7; clone_size: few; v_call: TRBV28; cdr3_aa: CASRWQGAYEQYF; cdr3_nt: TGTGCCAGCAGGTGGCAGGGGGCTTACGAGCAGTACTTC
d_call: TRBD1; j_call: TRBJ1-2; clone_size: -; v_call: TRBV18; cdr3_aa: CASSQGQGAYGYTF; cdr3_nt: TGTGCCAGCTCACAAGGACAGGGGGCTTATGGCTACACCTTC
d_call: -; j_call: TRBJ2-5; clone_size: large; v_call: TRBV5-6; cdr3_aa: CASSRRRTQETQYF; cdr3_nt: TGTGCCAGCAGCCGGAGGCGGACCCAAGAGACCCAGTACTTC
d_call: TRBD2; j_call: TRBJ2-1; clone_size: -; v_call: TRBV6-2/TRBV6-3; cdr3_aa: CASSRLAGRGNEQFF; cdr3_nt: TGTGCCAGCAGTAGACTAGCGGGGCGAGGCAATGAGCAGTTCTTC
d_call: -; j_call: TRBJ2-1; clone_size: -; v_call: TRBV5-1; cdr3_aa: CASSYSGRGVDEQFF; cdr3_nt: TGCGCCAGCAGCTACTCCGGGAGAGGGGTCGATGAGCAGTTCTTC
d_call: TRBD1; j_call: TRBJ1-5; clone_size: -; v_call: TRBV12-3/TRBV12-4; cdr3_aa: CASRRGGGQPQHF; cdr3_nt: TGTGCCAGCAGACGAGGGGGCGGTCAGCCCCAGCATTTT
d_call: -; j_call: TRBJ1-2; clone_size: -; v_call: TRBV9; cdr3_aa: CASSVGGFGDYGYTF; cdr3_nt: TGTGCCAGCAGCGTTGGCGGGTTCGGGGACTATGGCTACACCTTC
d_call: TRBD2; j_call: TRBJ2-5; clone_size: -; v_call: TRBV6-2/TRBV6-3; cdr3_aa: CASSLAGWETQYF; cdr3_nt: TGTGCCAGCAGCCTAGCGGGGTGGGAGACCCAGTACTTC
d_call: TRBD2; j_call: TRBJ2-7; clone_size: -; v_call: TRBV9; cdr3_aa: CASSVGSSGASSAYYEQYF; cdr3_nt: TGTGCCAGCAGCGTAGGGAGTAGCGGGGCAAGCTCTGCCTACTACGAGCAGTACTTC
d_call: TRBD1; j_call: TRBJ1-2; clone_size: -; v_call: TRBV4-1; cdr3_aa: CASSPGLLDRGNGYTF; cdr3_nt: TGCGCCAGCAGCCCTGGGCTCTTGGACAGGGGGAATGGCTACACCTTC
d_call: TRBD2; j_call: TRBJ2-1; clone_size: -; v_call: TRBV6-2/TRBV6-3; cdr3_aa: CASSPSGTSGYNEQFF; cdr3_nt: TGTGCCAGCAGCCCAAGTGGGACTAGCGGTTACAATGAGCAGTTCTTC
d_call: -; j_call: TRBJ1-1; clone_size: -; v_call: TRBV12-3/TRBV12-4; cdr3_aa: CASSLANTEAFF; cdr3_nt: TGTGCCAGCAGTTTGGCCAACACTGAAGCTTTCTTT
d_call: -; j_call: TRBJ1-4; clone_size: -; v_call: TRBV5-4; cdr3_aa: CASSLLSEKLFF; cdr3_nt: TGTGCCAGCAGCTTGTTATCCGAAAAACTGTTTTTT
d_call: -; j_call: TRBJ2-3; clone_size: -; v_call: TRBV29-1; cdr3_aa: CSVYTGGDTQYF; cdr3_nt: TGCAGCGTTTACACCGGGGGAGATACGCAGTATTTT
d_call: TRBD1; j_call: TRBJ1-1; clone_size: -; v_call: TRBV4-3; cdr3_aa: CASSRGAGGTEAFF; cdr3_nt: TGCGCCAGCAGCCGGGGGGCAGGGGGCACTGAAGCTTTCTTT
d_call: TRBD2; j_call: TRBJ2-2; clone_size: -; v_call: TRBV2; cdr3_aa: CASSTPTSGGANTGELFF; cdr3_nt: TGTGCCAGCAGCACTCCGACTAGCGGGGGAGCGAACACCGGGGAGCTGTTTTTT
d_call: -; j_call: TRBJ1-1; clone_size: -; v_call: TRBV5-6; cdr3_aa: CASSREGGTEAFF; cdr3_nt: TGTGCCAGCAGCAGGGAGGGGGGAACTGAAGCTTTCTTT
d_call: -; j_call: TRBJ1-5; clone_size: -; v_call: TRBV2; cdr3_aa: CASTGGSLGNQPQHF; cdr3_nt: TGTGCCAGCACCGGGGGTTCCCTGGGCAATCAGCCCCAGCATTTT
d_call: -; j_call: TRBJ1-2; clone_size: -; v_call: TRBV2; cdr3_aa: CASRDNRDTNYGYTF; cdr3_nt: TGTGCCAGCAGGGACAACCGGGACACTAACTATGGCTACACCTTC
d_call: TRBD1; j_call: TRBJ1-2; clone_size: few; v_call: TRBV19; cdr3_aa: CASSRGTAFYGYTF; cdr3_nt: TGTGCCAGTAGTAGAGGGACAGCGTTCTATGGCTACACCTTC
d_call: -; j_call: TRBJ1-1; clone_size: -; v_call: TRBV3-1/TRBV3-2; cdr3_aa: CASSQKGAGAEAFF; cdr3_nt: TGTGCCAGCAGCCAAAAAGGGGCAGGGGCTGAAGCTTTCTTT
d_call: TRBD2; j_call: TRBJ2-1; clone_size: many; v_call: TRBV3-1/TRBV3-2; cdr3_aa: CASSTIAGVHNEQFF; cdr3_nt: TGTGCCAGCAGCACTATAGCGGGGGTCCACAATGAGCAGTTCTTC
d_call: TRBD1; j_call: TRBJ1-2; clone_size: -; v_call: TRBV9; cdr3_aa: CASSARPVTGGEGYTF; cdr3_nt: TGTGCCAGCAGCGCCCGCCCCGTTACAGGGGGGGAGGGCTACACCTTC
d_call: -; j_call: TRBJ1-3; clone_size: -; v_call: TRBV5-4; cdr3_aa: CASSLSGVKSGNTIYF; cdr3_nt: TGTGCCAGCAGCTTGTCAGGGGTGAAATCTGGAAACACCATATATTTT
d_call: -; j_call: TRBJ1-1; clone_size: -; v_call: TRBV5-4; cdr3_aa: CASSYHRDTEAFF; cdr3_nt: TGTGCCAGCAGCTACCACAGGGACACTGAAGCTTTCTTT
d_call: TRBD1; j_call: TRBJ1-2; clone_size: once; v_call: TRBV29-1; cdr3_aa: CSGDRGGYGYTF; cdr3_nt: TGCAGCGGGGACAGGGGAGGCTATGGCTACACCTTC
d_call: -; j_call: TRBJ2-2; clone_size: -; v_call: TRBV29-1; cdr3_aa: CSVGSEGNTGELFF; cdr3_nt: TGCAGCGTTGGCTCGGAGGGGAACACCGGGGAGCTGTTTTTT
d_call: -; j_call: TRBJ1-1; clone_size: -; v_call: TRBV4-3; cdr3_aa: CASSQDRGGLMNTEAFF; cdr3_nt: TGCGCCAGCAGCCAAGATCGGGGAGGGCTGATGAACACTGAAGCTTTCTTT
d_call: TRBD2; j_call: TRBJ2-1; clone_size: -; v_call: TRBV6-4; cdr3_aa: CASSDSGGGAEQEQFF; cdr3_nt: TGTGCCAGCAGTGACTCAGGCGGGGGGGCCGAGCAGGAGCAGTTCTTC
d_call: TRBD2; j_call: TRBJ2-7; clone_size: -; v_call: TRBV7-2; cdr3_aa: CASSSSGAGGPLNF; cdr3_nt: TGTGCCAGCAGTTCCTCTGGGGCGGGGGGCCCGTTGAACTTC
d_call: -; j_call: TRBJ2-3; clone_size: -; v_call: TRBV5-6; cdr3_aa: CASSLITGIGHPDTQYF; cdr3_nt: TGTGCCAGCAGCCTCATTACAGGGATCGGGCACCCAGATACGCAGTATTTT
d_call: -; j_call: TRBJ1-2; clone_size: once; v_call: TRBV6-5; cdr3_aa: CASSYSTGYGYTF; cdr3_nt: TGTGCCAGCAGTTACTCTACGGGTTATGGCTACACCTTC